Described below is a single TCR beta chain sequence and its context. Trimming removed 0 bases from V and 1 base from J, with 4 bases in between. Germline CDR1 and CDR2: SGDLS and YYNGEE. The CDR3 contains 14 residues. The data originate from a study of T cell repertoires and HLA-DP antigens. Regarding the study as a whole: Naive and memory CD4+ repertoires were not analysed separately.

TCRdb keeps only in-frame clones here, not all; method: immunoSEQ multiplex PCR. The table lists 1,200 or so clones, 70% of them singletons. After roughly 15 days, CD4+ cells were restimulated 20 to 25 h with the same allogeneic DPB1. Retrovirally transduced HeLa cells with HLA-DPA1/DPB1, HLA-DM, invariant chain and CD80 served as stimulators. Cocultures used a 3:1 ratio of CD4+ cells to 100 Gy-irradiated HeLa, with roughly 49 U/mL IL-2. The chain carries TRBV9 and TRBJ2-2, with D uncertain. The sample comprised CD137- CD4+ T cells from cultured PBMCs. This clonotype was sampled from a man aged 55 to 70 in good health and CMV-seronegative. CDR3 nucleotide sequence: TGTGCCAGCAGCGTAGAAGGGAACACCGGGGAGCTGTTTTTT. This codes for CASSVEGNTGELFF.